Below, 8 T cell receptor beta chains from the same sample are listed, as sequenced in a study of T cells in Graves' hyperthyroidism and ophthalmopathy. Regions amplified from RNA transcripts were the TCR beta CDR3 regions. Using the HTBI primer set, a first-round RT-PCR was run on the TCR CDR3. MiXCR, run by TCRdb on the multiplex PCR reads, gives a single entry per CDR3 protein. The data show about 360,000 distinct CDR3 sequences, approximately 13% seen once. Sample: blood. These receptors all come from a woman aged 18-29 years with Graves' hyperthyroidism.

This clonotype was seen a single time. The chain has TRBV6-9 and TRBJ1-3, with 7 positions matching TRBD1. This CDR3 is 18 amino acids long. V was clipped by 3 bases and J by 0 bases; unmatched bases: 11. In germline, CDR1 is MNHGY, CDR2 SVAAGI. The CDR3 DNA reads TGTGCCAGCAGTTACCCGTGCAGGGGGGTTAGCTCTGGAAACACCATATATTTT. It yields the protein CASSYPCRGVSSGNTIYF.

This clonotype was counted between two and nine times. The chain is built from TRBV5-6 and TRBJ1-2, with D unresolved. Looked up from germline, CDR1 is SGHDT and CDR2 is YYEEEE. With 1 base removed from V and 4 bases from J, the gap between germline ends came to 8 bases. This CDR3 spans 13 amino acids. Written as DNA, the CDR3 is TGTGCCAGCAGCTTGTTGGGGTCCTATGGCTACACCTTC. Amino acid sequence: CASSLLGSYGYTF. The entire variable domain, with the rest obtained from reference TRBV5-6 and TRBJ1-2, is as follows: DAGVTQSPTHLIKTRGQQVTLRCSPKSGHDTVSWYQQALGQGPQFIFQYYEEEERQRGNFPDRFSGHQFPNYSSELNVNALLLGDSALYLCASSLLGSYGYTFGSGTRLTVV.

In its sample, this clonotype was seen a few times. The CDR3 bases are TGTGCCAGCAGCGCGACAGGGGGCTTCGGTCGGAACACTGAAGCTTTCTTT. It codes for CASSATGGFGRNTEAFF. The V call is TRBV9, the J call TRBJ1-1; 10 bases fit TRBD1. CDR1 SGDLS and CDR2 YYNGEE come from the germline V gene. Trimming at V came to 3 bases and at J to 1 base, leaving 9 bases not matched to a gene. The CDR3 is 17 amino acids.

Points on this clonotype: This may come from a read error, since a much larger clone is one base off. This rearrangement joins TRBV7-2 to TRBJ1-5, with D perhaps TRBD1 (5 bases). V was cut by 1 base and J by 0 bases, with 7 bases left in between. CDR3 length: 15 amino acids. Germline loops: CDR1 SGHTA, CDR2 FQGNSA. The CDR3 here is CASSLEGSSNQPQHF. The DNA of the CDR3 is TGTGCCAGCAGCTTAGAGGGGAGTAGCAATCAGCCCCAGCATTTT.

This clonotype was counted between two and nine times. The rearrangement links TRBV4-2 to TRBJ2-1, with D uncertain. Germline V CDR1 and CDR2: LGHNA, YNFKEQ. The CDR3 is made up of 16 amino acids. V was cut by 0 bases and J by 3 bases, with 12 bases left in between. CDR3 nucleotide sequence: TGTGCCAGCAGCCAAGATCTTCTAGATAACTACAATGAGCAGTTCTTC. Its translation is CASSQDLLDNYNEQFF.

This clonotype was observed at least ten times. The rearrangement links TRBV25-1 to TRBJ1-1; D is perhaps TRBD1 (5 bases). Germline CDR1 is MGHDK and CDR2 is SYGVNS. Trimming cost V 7 bases and J 2 bases, with 11 bases left between them. This CDR3 spans 13 amino acids. The CDR3 sequence is CASIATGNTEAFF. For the CDR3, the DNA is TGTGCCAGCATCGCTACAGGTAACACTGAAGCTTTCTTT. The full variable domain, its missing parts supplied by reference TRBV25-1 and TRBJ1-1, is EADIYQTPRYLVIGTGKKITLECSQTMGHDKMYWYQQDPGMELHLIHYSYGVNSTEKGDLSSESTVSRIRTEHFPLTLESARPSHTSQYLCASIATGNTEAFFGQGTRLTVV.

There are many counts of this clonotype. V gene TRBV6-5 combines with J gene TRBJ1-6, with 9 positions matching TRBD1. The junction had 7 bases not matched to a gene; V was cut back by 2 bases and J by 2 bases. The CDR3 consists of 18 residues. Germline values: CDR1 MNHEY, CDR2 SVGAGI. CDR3 DNA: TGTGCCAGCAGTTACGGACAGGGGCGACTACCCTATAATTCACCCCTCCACTTT. Its translation: CASSYGQGRLPYNSPLHF.

Only one count was recorded for this clonotype. The J gene is TRBJ2-5, the V gene TRBV12-3 or TRBV12-4; the D gene is possibly TRBD2 (7 bases). This CDR3 region has 16 residues. With 6 bases removed from V and 4 bases from J, the gap between germline ends came to 21 bases. The CDR3 spells CASSRNAGLGGETQYF. The CDR3 coding sequence is TGTGCCAGCAGCCGAAACGCCGGACTAGGGGGAGAGACCCAGTACTTC.